This T cell receptor (beta chain) was found in a study of shared clonotypes between healthy human individuals. Regarding the study as a whole: Generation probabilities of non-shared clonotypes were lower (relative to those shared by all four donors).

Trimming at V came to 5 bases and at J to 6 bases, leaving 7 bases not matched to a gene. Germline CDR1 SGHVS, CDR2 FNYEAQ. This CDR3 is 15 amino acids long. Comments on this clone: Its specificity is unknown.

Repertoires were generated with immunoSEQ multiplex PCR, while TCRdb's copy carries only in-frame clones and drops some. The sample lists 550,000 to 850,000 clones; approximately 72% were seen once. The chain couples TRBV7-6 to TRBJ1-4; 9 bases are a match to TRBD1. Sequenced material: memory CD4+ T cells sorted from blood. Subset here: CD45RA-negative fraction. The receptor was isolated from a woman aged 25 to 39 in good health. In nucleotides, the CDR3 is TGTGCCAGCAGCACATTTGACAGGGGGTATGAAAAACTGTTTTTT. The encoded protein is CASSTFDRGYEKLFF. The full variable domain, its missing parts supplied by reference TRBV7-6 and TRBJ1-4, is GAGVSQSPRYKVTKRGQDVALRCDPISGHVSLYWYRQALGQGPEFLTYFNYEAQQDKSGLPNDRFSAERPEGSISTLTIQRTEQRDSAMYRCASSTFDRGYEKLFFGSGTQLSVL.